The 32 T cell receptor beta chains reported below all come from one sample, sequenced in a study of neurological immune-mediated disorders. TCRdb reprocessed the 5' RACE reads via MiXCR and lists one record per CDR3 protein. The top ten clones hold roughly 4.5% of a sample with around 30,000 distinct CDR3 sequences, about 16% of them seen once. Noted time point: technical triplicate 3. The sample taken for sequencing was CD4+ T cells from blood. All receptors come from a female donor with HTLV-1-associated myelopathy (HAM/TSP).

In this sample, this clonotype turned up many times. This chain uses TRBV29-1 with TRBJ2-1, with 8 bases that match TRBD1. The CDR3 covers 12 residues. Germline CDR1 reads SQVTM; CDR2 reads ANQGSEA. V shed 4 bases and J 10 bases; nucleotides not matched to a gene: 6. The CDR3 sequence: CSVGQGSREQFF. The DNA of the CDR3 is TGCAGCGTTGGACAGGGGTCGAGGGAGCAGTTCTTC.

This clonotype was seen many times. V usage is TRBV25-1 and J usage is TRBJ2-5; D possibly corresponds to TRBD1 (8 bases). V lost 6 bases and J lost 4, with 18 bases in between. Germline CDR1 MGHDK, CDR2 SYGVNS. This CDR3 contains 15 residues. The DNA for the CDR3 is TGTGCCAGCAGGGATACAGGGGGGGGTGGAGAGACCCAGTACTTC. Protein sequence: CASRDTGGGGETQYF.

This clonotype appeared many times. CDR3 protein: CATSRPAVGTEAFF. CDR3 coding DNA: TGTGCCACCAGCAGACCCGCAGTGGGGACTGAAGCTTTCTTT. The rearrangement joins TRBV15 to TRBJ1-1; D not resolved. Germline-derived CDR1 and CDR2 are LNHNV and YYDKDF (reference sequence). Trimming cost V 2 bases and J 5 bases, with 12 bases left between them. CDR3 length: 14 amino acids.

There are many counts of this clonotype. The chain uses TRBV6-6 and TRBJ2-1; 10 bases fit TRBD1. Trimming at V came to 5 bases and at J to 8 bases, leaving 9 bases not matched to a gene. Germline V gene lookup returns CDR1 MNHNY and CDR2 SVGAGI (reference sequence). CDR3 size: 15 residues. CDR3 amino acids: CASSGDRGPRDEQFF. The CDR3 nucleotides are TGTGCCAGCAGTGGGGACAGGGGACCCAGGGATGAGCAGTTCTTC.

This clonotype was observed many times. CDR3 nucleotides: TGCAGCGTTAGTTCGGACAGGGGGAGGCAGACCCAGTACTTC. Its protein product is CSVSSDRGRQTQYF. The chain carries TRBV29-1 and TRBJ2-5, with 10 nucleotides matching TRBD1. V shed 5 bases, J shed 6 bases, and the junction held 9 bases outside the gene matches. Germline-derived CDR1 and CDR2 are SQVTM and ANQGSEA. The CDR3 extends over 14 amino acids. Together with reference TRBV29-1 and TRBJ2-5, the CDR3 gives the full variable domain: SAVISQKPSRDICQRGTSLTIQCQVDSQVTMMFWYRQQPGQSLTLIATANQGSEATYESGFVIDKFPISRPNLTFSTLTVSNMSPEDSSIYLCSVSSDRGRQTQYFGPGTRLLVL.

This clonotype was seen many times. The chain employs TRBV7-2 and TRBJ2-3; D gene unclear. Germline loops: CDR1 SGHTA, CDR2 FQGNSA. The CDR3 contains 11 residues. Deletions cut 3 bases from V and 5 bases from J, with 3 bases between. CDR3 loop: CASSLEDTQYF. CDR3 nucleotide sequence: TGTGCCAGCAGCTTGGAAGATACGCAGTATTTT.

As concerns this clonotype: Since a much larger clone is just one base distant, this may be a read error. The V and J genes are TRBV6-1 and TRBJ1-2; 9 bases fit TRBD1. Germline CDR1 is MNHNS and CDR2 is SASEGT. The CDR3 consists of 15 residues. In nucleotides, the CDR3 is TGTGACAGCAGCCAGGGACAGGGAAGTAACTATGGCTACACCTTC. Translating gives CDSSQGQGSNYGYTF.

This clonotype was recorded many times. The V gene is TRBV4-2, the J gene TRBJ2-1, with a weak D call TRBD2 (6 bases). In germline, CDR1 is LGHNA, CDR2 YNFKEQ. The CDR3 has 17 residues. The ends were cut back, 1 base at V and 0 bases at J, with 13 bases in the middle. The CDR3 region has the DNA TGTGCCAGCAGCCAAGTAGGGGCGGGGAACTCCTACAATGAGCAGTTCTTC. It yields the protein CASSQVGAGNSYNEQFF.

This clonotype was counted many times. The gene calls are TRBV3-1 and TRBJ2-3; D is possibly TRBD1 (7 bases). This CDR3 contains 20 residues. Trimming pared 0 bases from V and 2 bases from J, leaving 24 bases between. In germline, CDR1 is LGHDT, CDR2 YNNKEL (reference sequence). The chain's CDR3 is CASSQERRGRGFSYTDTQYF. CDR3 nucleotide sequence: TGTGCCAGCAGCCAAGAGCGGAGGGGGCGCGGCTTCTCATACACAGATACGCAGTATTTT.

Many counts were recorded for this clonotype. Mismatch with germline at one junction end may stem from a read error. The rearrangement joins TRBV6-6 to TRBJ2-1; D tentatively fits TRBD1 or TRBD2 (6 bases each). CDR1 and CDR2 from the germline V gene are MNHNY and SVGAGI (reference sequence). CDR3 length equals 16 residues. DNA of the CDR3: TGTGTCAGCAGGGACTCTGGAGGGACACACACCGATGAGCAGTTCTTC. It encodes CVSRDSGGTHTDEQFF.

The table lists this clonotype with many counts. The rearrangement links TRBV6-5 to TRBJ2-7; the match to TRBD1 covers 10 bases. The CDR3 extends over 14 amino acids. After removal of 2 bases from V and 6 bases from J, the junction contained 4 bases not matched to a gene. Germline V gene lookup returns CDR1 MNHEY and CDR2 SVGAGI. The CDR3 reads CASSYRDRGSEQYF. The CDR3 region has the DNA TGTGCCAGCAGTTACCGGGACAGGGGTTCCGAGCAGTACTTC.

In this sample, this clonotype turned up many times. The chain employs TRBV9 and TRBJ2-7; 9 bases fit TRBD2. V lost 4 bases, J lost 4 bases, and 6 bases stayed unmatched. The length of the CDR3 is 14 residues. Germline V gene lookup returns CDR1 SGDLS and CDR2 YYNGEE. The CDR3 here is CASSRGGAFYEQYF. The CDR3 DNA reads TGTGCCAGCAGCCGCGGGGGGGCCTTTTACGAGCAGTACTTC.

This clonotype appeared many times. The chain is built from TRBV6-4 and TRBJ1-5, with unresolved D. This CDR3 is built from 13 residues. The V and J ends lost 3 bases and 7 bases respectively, with 10 bases between them. Germline values: CDR1 MRHNA, CDR2 SNTAGT. The CDR3 bases are TGTGCCAGCAGTGAAGGCCCGGGACAGCCCCAGCATTTT. Translated: CASSEGPGQPQHF.

This clonotype was counted at least ten times. Written as DNA, the CDR3 is TGTGCCAGCAGTCGGACTGTGACCGGGGAGCTGTTTTTT. Translation gives CASSRTVTGELFF. The chain uses TRBV6-5 and TRBJ2-2, with a weak D call TRBD2 (5 bases). Trimming cost V 5 bases and J 5 bases, with 9 bases left between them. The CDR3 length is 13 residues. CDR1 is MNHEY and CDR2 is SVGAGI in the germline V gene.

A word on this clonotype: An end of the junction does not agree with germline; a read error may underlie this. J is TRBJ2-5 and V is TRBV20-1; 9 nucleotides line up with TRBD1. This CDR3 is 14 amino acids long. The germline gives CDR1 DFQATT, CDR2 SNEGSKA (reference sequence). CDR3 coding DNA: TGCAGTGCCGTACCGGGACAGGGAGATAAGACACAGTACTTC. It encodes CSAVPGQGDKTQYF.

This clonotype appeared once. This chain joins TRBV5-1 and TRBJ2-5; D remains unclear. CDR3 length: 16 residues. Germline CDR1 and CDR2: SGHRS and YFSETQ. V was shortened by 2 bases and J by 5 bases, with 19 bases between the two germline ends. The chain's CDR3 is CASSFVTCGSRETQYF. The DNA of the CDR3 is TGCGCCAGCAGCTTTGTCACGTGTGGTTCGCGGGAGACCCAGTACTTC.

This clonotype was found a few times. The rearrangement joins TRBV28 to TRBJ2-3; D is uncertain. This CDR3 has 16 amino acids. Germline CDR1 MDHEN, CDR2 SYDVKM. Trimming removed 4 bases from V and 2 bases from J, with 16 bases in between. This CDR3 is CASSSRTVSNTDTQYF. The DNA of the CDR3 is TGTGCCAGCAGTTCCCGGACGGTCAGTAACACAGATACGCAGTATTTT.

This clonotype came up many times. The chain couples TRBV18 to TRBJ2-1; perhaps TRBD2 as D (6 bases). Trimming pared 3 bases from V and 9 bases from J, leaving 15 bases between. This CDR3 contains 14 residues. CDR1 is KGHSH, CDR2 LQKENI, per germline. The CDR3 coding sequence is TGTGCCAGCTCACCGCGGGGCGAGAATGGTGAGCAGTTCTTC. Residues: CASSPRGENGEQFF.

The chain links TRBV5-1 to TRBJ2-6; 7 bases align to TRBD2. The length of the CDR3 is 17 residues. V was clipped by 6 bases and J by 0 bases; unmatched bases: 9. Germline CDR1 reads SGHRS; CDR2 reads YFSETQ. The CDR3 protein is CASNWEGSNSGANVLTF. CDR3 DNA: TGCGCCAGCAACTGGGAGGGGTCGAACTCTGGGGCCAACGTCCTGACTTTC.

This clonotype was seen ten or more times. The gene calls are TRBV4-2 and TRBJ1-6; D unclear. The V end was cut by 5 bases, the J end by 6 bases, with 17 bases between. Germline V gene sequence: CDR1 LGHNA, CDR2 YNFKEQ. This CDR3 has 16 residues. CDR3 in amino acids: CASSGIGREANSPLHF. The CDR3 nucleotides are TGTGCCAGCAGCGGAATAGGGCGGGAGGCTAATTCACCCCTCCACTTT.

This clonotype occurred many times. The genes are TRBV5-1 and TRBJ2-5, with 9 bases fitting TRBD2. Trimming removed 3 bases from V and 0 bases from J; junction bases left unmatched: 3. This CDR3 contains 15 residues. The germline CDR1 and CDR2 sequences are SGHRS and YFSETQ. This chain's CDR3 is CASSSSGRHQETQYF. The CDR3 DNA reads TGCGCCAGCAGCTCGAGCGGGAGGCACCAAGAGACCCAGTACTTC.

This clonotype came up a few times. No DNA is shown, since the ends of the CDR3 on it are uncertain; the CDR3 is the one TCRdb lists. V gene TRBV5-5 combines with J gene TRBJ2-3; the table names TRBD1, a call not compared with the DNA. CDR1 and CDR2 (germline): SGHKS, YYEKEE (reference sequence). Both ends counted, the CDR3 spans 22 residues. CDR3 protein: CASSFYICSANSGGQGTDTQYF.

This clonotype has at least ten counts. The chain uses TRBV24-1 and TRBJ2-3; no definite D call. The CDR3 runs 16 residues. Trimming left V 1 base short and J 0 bases short, with 10 bases between. Germline CDR1 is KGHDR and CDR2 is SFDVKD. CDR3 sequence (DNA): TGTGCCACCAGTGATTTCGCCGCTGACAGCACAGATACGCAGTATTTT. Amino acids: CATSDFAADSTDTQYF.

This clonotype was recorded many times. V and J are TRBV5-1 and TRBJ2-1; maybe TRBD1 (6 bases). The germline gives CDR1 SGHRS, CDR2 YFSETQ. The CDR3 has 15 amino acids. Trimming shortened V by 0 bases and J by 9 bases, and 16 bases separated the two germline ends. CDR3 bases: TGCGCCAGCAGCTTGGCCTCCGGGACAAGCAGTGAGCAGTTCTTC. Amino acid sequence: CASSLASGTSSEQFF.

The sample holds many counts of this clonotype. The V call is TRBV19, the J call TRBJ2-3; 8 bases are shared with TRBD1. CDR3 size: 18 residues. From germline, CDR1 is LNHDA and CDR2 SQIVND (reference sequence). With 1 base clipped from V and 2 bases from J, the junction kept 11 bases outside the gene matches. The CDR3, as DNA: TGTGCCAGTAGTATAGGAGGTCAGGGGGCAGGAGCCACAGATACGCAGTATTTT. Translated, it gives CASSIGGQGAGATDTQYF.

This clonotype has at least ten counts. The J gene is TRBJ1-5, the V gene TRBV5-5; D is uncertain. The CDR3 totals 14 residues. Per germline, CDR1 SGHKS and CDR2 YYEKEE (reference sequence). Trimming cost V 1 base and J 2 bases, with 7 bases left between them. CDR3 in DNA: TGTGCCAGCAGCTTGTCATTCCGCAATCAGCCCCAGCATTTT. Translation gives CASSLSFRNQPQHF.

For this clonotype: The junction and the germline gene differ at one end; a read error may be behind it. This rearrangement joins TRBV5-1 to TRBJ2-2; 7 bases map to TRBD1. CDR1 is SGHRS and CDR2 is YFSETQ in the germline V gene. This CDR3 has 15 residues. The CDR3 region is CASSLDRADTGDLFF. For the CDR3, the DNA is TGCGCCAGCAGCTTGGACAGGGCCGACACAGGGGATCTGTTTTTT.

This clonotype is medium-sized (0.01 to 0.1%). The V gene is TRBV7-2, the J gene TRBJ2-5; D remains unclear. Germline-derived CDR1 and CDR2 are SGHTA and FQGNSA. Trimming took 8 bases from V and 7 from J, leaving 8 bases between them. The CDR3 is made up of 10 amino acids. The CDR3 region is CASGKGTQYF. DNA for the CDR3: TGTGCCAGCGGAAAGGGGACCCAGTACTTC.

The table lists this clonotype with many counts. The rearrangement joins TRBV9 to TRBJ1-1; D is uncertain. Trimming left V 3 bases short and J 2 bases short, with 14 bases between. Germline V gives CDR1 SGDLS, CDR2 YYNGEE. The CDR3 is 15 amino acids. The CDR3 sequence is CASSARRRGNTEAFF. The CDR3 region has the DNA TGTGCCAGCAGCGCTAGAAGACGGGGTAACACTGAAGCTTTCTTT.

The chain joins TRBV6-2 or TRBV6-3 to TRBJ2-7; 15 nucleotides align to TRBD2. Losses at the gene ends were 8 bases for V and 2 bases for J; bases not matched to a gene: 7. CDR1 and CDR2 from the germline V gene are MNHEY and SVGEGT. The CDR3 sequence is 16 residues long. The CDR3 protein is CASPGGLAGGPYEQYF. In DNA form, the CDR3 reads TGTGCCAGCCCAGGAGGACTAGCGGGGGGGCCCTACGAGCAGTACTTC.

This clonotype came up many times. The chain links TRBV7-2 to TRBJ2-7; 10 bases line up with TRBD1. Germline lookup yields CDR1 SGHTA and CDR2 FQGNSA. There are 17 residues in the CDR3. V gave up 2 bases and J gave up 5 bases; unmatched junction bases: 12. CDR3 DNA sequence: TGTGCCAGCAGCTTATGGAGACAGGGGGCAGGTGGGAACGAGCAGTACTTC. This encodes CASSLWRQGAGGNEQYF.

At least ten counts were recorded for this clonotype. The chain uses TRBV5-1 and TRBJ2-7, with 11 bases lining up with TRBD1. Per the germline V gene, CDR1 is SGHRS and CDR2 is YFSETQ. V shed 3 bases, J shed 6 bases, and the junction held 5 bases outside the gene matches. The CDR3 runs 14 residues. CDR3: CASSSGTGGTEQYF. The CDR3 DNA reads as TGCGCCAGCAGCTCCGGGACAGGGGGGACCGAGCAGTACTTC.